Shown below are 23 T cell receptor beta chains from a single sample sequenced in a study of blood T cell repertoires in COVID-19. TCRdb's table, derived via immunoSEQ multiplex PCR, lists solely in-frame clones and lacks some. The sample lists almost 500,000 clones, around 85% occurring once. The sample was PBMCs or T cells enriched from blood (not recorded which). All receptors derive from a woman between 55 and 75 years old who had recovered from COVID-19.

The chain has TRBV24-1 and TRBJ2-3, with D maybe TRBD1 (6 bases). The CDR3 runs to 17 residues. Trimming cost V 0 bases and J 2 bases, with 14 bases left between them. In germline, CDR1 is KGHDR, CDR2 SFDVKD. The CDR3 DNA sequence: TGTGCCACCAGTGATTTGCAGGGGCTTGGAACCACAGATACGCAGTATTTT. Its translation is CATSDLQGLGTTDTQYF.

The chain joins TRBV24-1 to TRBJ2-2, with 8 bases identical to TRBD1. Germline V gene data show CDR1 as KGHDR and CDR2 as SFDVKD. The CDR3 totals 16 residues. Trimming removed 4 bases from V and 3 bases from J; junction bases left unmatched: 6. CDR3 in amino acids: CATSDPTGADTGELFF. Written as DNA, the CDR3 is TGTGCCACCAGTGACCCGACAGGGGCCGACACCGGGGAGCTGTTTTTT.

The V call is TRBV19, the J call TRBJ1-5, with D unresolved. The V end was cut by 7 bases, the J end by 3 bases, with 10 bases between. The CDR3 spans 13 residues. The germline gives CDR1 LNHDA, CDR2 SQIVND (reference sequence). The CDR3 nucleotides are TGTGCCAGTAACACCCACCTCAATCAGCCCCAGCATTTT. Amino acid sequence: CASNTHLNQPQHF. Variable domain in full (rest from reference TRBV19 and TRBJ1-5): DGGITQSPKYLFRKEGQNVTLSCEQNLNHDAMYWYRQDPGQGLRLIYYSQIVNDFQKGDIAEGYSVSREKKESFPLTVTSAQKNPTAFYLCASNTHLNQPQHFGDGTRLSIL.

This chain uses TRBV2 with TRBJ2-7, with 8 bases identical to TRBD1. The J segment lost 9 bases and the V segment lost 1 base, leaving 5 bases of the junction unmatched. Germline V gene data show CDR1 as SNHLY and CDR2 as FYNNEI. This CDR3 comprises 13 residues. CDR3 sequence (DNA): TGTGCCAGCAGTGAAGTCAGGGGGCCGGGGCAGTACGTC. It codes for CASSEVRGPGQYV.

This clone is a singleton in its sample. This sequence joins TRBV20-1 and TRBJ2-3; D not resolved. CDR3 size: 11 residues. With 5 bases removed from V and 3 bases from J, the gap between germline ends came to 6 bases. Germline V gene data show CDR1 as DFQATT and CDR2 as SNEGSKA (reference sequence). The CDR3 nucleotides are TGCAGTGCTCTAAGAACAGATACGCAGTATTTT. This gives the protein CSALRTDTQYF.

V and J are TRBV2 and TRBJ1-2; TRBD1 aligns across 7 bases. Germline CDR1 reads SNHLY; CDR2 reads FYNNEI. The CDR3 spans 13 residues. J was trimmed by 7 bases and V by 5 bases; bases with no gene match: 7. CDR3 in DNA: TGTGCCAGCAGTCACAGGGGCCCTTCTGGCTACACCTTC. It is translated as CASSHRGPSGYTF.

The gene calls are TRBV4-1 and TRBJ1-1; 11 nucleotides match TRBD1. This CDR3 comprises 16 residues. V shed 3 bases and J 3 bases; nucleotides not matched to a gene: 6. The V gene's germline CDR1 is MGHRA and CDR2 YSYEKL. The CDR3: CASSHGQGASYTEAFF. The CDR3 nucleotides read TGCGCCAGCAGCCACGGACAGGGGGCGTCGTACACTGAAGCTTTCTTT.

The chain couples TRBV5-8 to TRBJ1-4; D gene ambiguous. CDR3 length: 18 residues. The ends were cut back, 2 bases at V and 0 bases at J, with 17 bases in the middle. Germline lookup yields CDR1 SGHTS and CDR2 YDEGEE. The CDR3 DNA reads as TGTGCCAGCAGCTTCGTCTCCCAACAATTTGCAACTAATGAAAAACTGTTTTTT. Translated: CASSFVSQQFATNEKLFF.

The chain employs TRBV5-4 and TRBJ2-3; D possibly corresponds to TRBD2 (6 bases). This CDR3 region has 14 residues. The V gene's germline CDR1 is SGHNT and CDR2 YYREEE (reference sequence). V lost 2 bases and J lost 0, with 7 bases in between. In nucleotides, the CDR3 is TGTGCCAGCAGCTTCACTAGCAGCACAGATACGCAGTATTTT. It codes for CASSFTSSTDTQYF.

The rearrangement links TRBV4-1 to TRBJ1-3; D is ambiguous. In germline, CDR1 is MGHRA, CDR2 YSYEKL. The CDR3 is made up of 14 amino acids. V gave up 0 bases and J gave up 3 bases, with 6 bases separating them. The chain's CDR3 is CASSQDAYGNTIYF. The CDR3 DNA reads TGCGCCAGCAGCCAAGACGCCTATGGAAACACCATATATTTT.

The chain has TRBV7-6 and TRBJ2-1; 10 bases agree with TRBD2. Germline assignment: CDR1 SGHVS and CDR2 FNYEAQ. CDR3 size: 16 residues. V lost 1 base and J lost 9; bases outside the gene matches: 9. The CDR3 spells CASSLGEAGGPSEQFF. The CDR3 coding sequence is TGTGCCAGCAGCTTAGGGGAAGCGGGGGGGCCCAGTGAGCAGTTCTTC. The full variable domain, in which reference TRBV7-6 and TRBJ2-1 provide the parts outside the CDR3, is GAGVSQSPRYKVTKRGQDVALRCDPISGHVSLYWYRQALGQGPEFLTYFNYEAQQDKSGLPNDRFSAERPEGSISTLTIQRTEQRDSAMYRCASSLGEAGGPSEQFFGPGTRLTVL.

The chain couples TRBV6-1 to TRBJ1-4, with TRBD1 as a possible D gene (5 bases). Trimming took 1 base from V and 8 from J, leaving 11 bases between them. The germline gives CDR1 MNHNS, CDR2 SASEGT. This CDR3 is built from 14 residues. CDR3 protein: CASSEGGRAEKLFF. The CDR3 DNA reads TGTGCCAGCAGTGAAGGTGGCAGGGCGGAAAAACTGTTTTTT.

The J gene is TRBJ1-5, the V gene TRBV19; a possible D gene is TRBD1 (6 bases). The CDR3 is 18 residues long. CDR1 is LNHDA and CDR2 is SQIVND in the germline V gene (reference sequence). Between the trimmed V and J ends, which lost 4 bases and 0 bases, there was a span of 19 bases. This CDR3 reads CASSRQGPLGSSNQPQHF. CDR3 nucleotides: TGTGCCAGTAGTAGGCAGGGGCCGCTTGGGTCTAGCAATCAGCCCCAGCATTTT.

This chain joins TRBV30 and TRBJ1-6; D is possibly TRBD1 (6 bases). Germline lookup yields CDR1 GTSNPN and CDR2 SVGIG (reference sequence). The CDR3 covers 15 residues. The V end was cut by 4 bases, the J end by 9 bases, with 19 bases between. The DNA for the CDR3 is TGTGCCTGGATGCCCACCGGGACATTTCCTTCACCCCTCCACTTT. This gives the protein CAWMPTGTFPSPLHF.

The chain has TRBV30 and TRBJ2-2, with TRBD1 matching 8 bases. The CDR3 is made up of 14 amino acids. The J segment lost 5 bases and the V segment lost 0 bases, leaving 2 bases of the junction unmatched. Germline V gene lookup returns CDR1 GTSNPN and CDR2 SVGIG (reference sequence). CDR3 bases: TGTGCCTGGAGTGTCGACAGGGGAACCGGGGAGCTGTTTTTT. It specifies CAWSVDRGTGELFF.

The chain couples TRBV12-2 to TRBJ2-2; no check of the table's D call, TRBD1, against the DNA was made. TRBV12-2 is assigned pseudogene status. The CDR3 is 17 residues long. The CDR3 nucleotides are TGTGCAAGTCGCTCCCCCGACAGGGCCGCGAACACCGGGGAGCTGTTTTTT. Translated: CASRSPDRAANTGELFF.

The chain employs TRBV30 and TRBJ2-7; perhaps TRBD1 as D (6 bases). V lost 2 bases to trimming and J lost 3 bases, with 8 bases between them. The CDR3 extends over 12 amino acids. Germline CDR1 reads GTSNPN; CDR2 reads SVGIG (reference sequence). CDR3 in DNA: TGTGCCTGGAGTTACAGGGTCTACGAGCAGTACTTC. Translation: CAWSYRVYEQYF.

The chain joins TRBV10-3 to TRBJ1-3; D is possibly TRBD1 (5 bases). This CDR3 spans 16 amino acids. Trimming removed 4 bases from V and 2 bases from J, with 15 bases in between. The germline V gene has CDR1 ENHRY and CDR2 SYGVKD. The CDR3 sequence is CAISGIWGTPGNTIYF. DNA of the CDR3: TGTGCCATCAGTGGGATTTGGGGGACTCCTGGAAACACCATATATTTT.

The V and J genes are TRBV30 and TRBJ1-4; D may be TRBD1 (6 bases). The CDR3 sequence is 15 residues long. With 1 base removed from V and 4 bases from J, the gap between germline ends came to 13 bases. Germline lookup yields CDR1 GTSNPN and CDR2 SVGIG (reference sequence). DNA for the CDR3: TGTGCCTGGAGTGCGCTCAGGGGCAATAATGAAAAACTGTTTTTT. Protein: CAWSALRGNNEKLFF.

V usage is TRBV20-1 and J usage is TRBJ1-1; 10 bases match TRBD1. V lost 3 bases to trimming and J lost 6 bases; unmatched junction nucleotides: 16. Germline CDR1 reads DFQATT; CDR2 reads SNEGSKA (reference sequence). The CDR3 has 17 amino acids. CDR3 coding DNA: TGCAGTGCTAGTTACCCGGGACAGGGGTTAACATACGCTGAAGCTTTCTTT. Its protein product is CSASYPGQGLTYAEAFF.

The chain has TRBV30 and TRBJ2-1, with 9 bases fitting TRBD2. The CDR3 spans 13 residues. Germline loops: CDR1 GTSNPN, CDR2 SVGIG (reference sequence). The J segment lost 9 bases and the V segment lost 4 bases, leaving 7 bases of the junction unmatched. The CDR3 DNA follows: TGTGCCTGGAACGGGGAAGCGGGGGGTGAGCAGTTCTTC. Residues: CAWNGEAGGEQFF.

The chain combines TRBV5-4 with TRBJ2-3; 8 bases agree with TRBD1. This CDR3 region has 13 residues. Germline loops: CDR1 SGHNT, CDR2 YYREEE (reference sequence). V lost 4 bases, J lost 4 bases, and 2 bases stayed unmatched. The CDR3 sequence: CASSPDRADTQYF. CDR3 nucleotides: TGTGCCAGCAGCCCGGACAGGGCAGATACGCAGTATTTT.

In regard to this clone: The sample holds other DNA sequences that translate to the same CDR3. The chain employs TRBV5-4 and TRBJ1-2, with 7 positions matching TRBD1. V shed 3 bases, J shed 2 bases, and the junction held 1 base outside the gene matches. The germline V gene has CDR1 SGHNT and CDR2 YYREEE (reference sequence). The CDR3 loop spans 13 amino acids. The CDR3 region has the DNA TGTGCCAGCAGCTCGGGACAGAACTATGGCTACACCTTC. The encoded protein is CASSSGQNYGYTF.